This T cell receptor (beta chain) was retrieved from a study of cytomegalovirus exposure and HLA in healthy donors. Across the whole study: Approximately 80 million unique TCRs from HLA-typed donors were held in an early data release. Study outcomes and limitations: Trimming of TCR beta V- and J-genes showed a link, identified in a later analysis, to a missense DCLRE1C variant. Common viral pathogens (according to a later analysis) appeared linked to several of the most significant clusters. Presence/absence analyses rested on an assumption that sequencing depth was roughly uniform across donors.

The CDR3 is made up of 13 amino acids. Germline V CDR1 and CDR2: SGHDT, YYEEEE. V gave up 2 bases and J gave up 9 bases, with 12 bases separating them. This clone has a single count. Its specificity is not known. Primers included in the PCR were 60 Vbeta and 13 Jbeta primers. Measured with immunoSEQ multiplex PCR; TCRdb has only the in-frame clones, and not every one. The table includes 110,000 to 150,000 clones, approximately 78% detected once. Sample: PBMCs. The chain uses TRBV5-6 and TRBJ2-1; D may be TRBD2 (7 bases). The clonotype was recovered from a woman between 18 and 29 years old in good health and CMV-seropositive. The CDR3 loop is CASSFEGGLEQFF. CDR3 in DNA: TGTGCCAGCAGCTTTGAGGGGGGGCTTGAGCAGTTCTTC.